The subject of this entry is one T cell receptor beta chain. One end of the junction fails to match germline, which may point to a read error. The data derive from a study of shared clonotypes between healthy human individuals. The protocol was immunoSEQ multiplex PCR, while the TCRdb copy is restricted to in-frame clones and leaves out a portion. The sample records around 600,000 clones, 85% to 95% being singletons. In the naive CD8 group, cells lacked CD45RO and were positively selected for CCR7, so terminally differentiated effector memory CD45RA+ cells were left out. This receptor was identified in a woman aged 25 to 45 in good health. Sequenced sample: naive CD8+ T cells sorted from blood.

CDR3 bases: TGCAGTGCAACTAAGGGCCTACATGTCTTC. This codes for CSATKGLHVF. The chain joins TRBV20-1 to TRBJ2-1; D ambiguous. Germline V gene sequence: CDR1 DFQATT, CDR2 SNEGSKA (reference sequence). CDR3 length equals 10 residues.